This passage covers 4 T cell receptor beta chains from one sample sequenced in a study of blood T cell repertoires in COVID-19. This table comes from immunoSEQ multiplex PCR, and its TCRdb copy is limited to in-frame clones, with some not included. The table includes roughly 290,000 clones, around 89% detected once. Sequenced: peripheral blood. These TCRs come from a woman in her sixties with acute or convalescent COVID-19.

V is TRBV28 and J is TRBJ1-1; a possible D gene is TRBD1 (6 bases). The CDR3 is 14 amino acids. Germline CDR1 is MDHEN and CDR2 is SYDVKM. The V and J ends lost 5 bases and 3 bases respectively, with 13 bases between them. The DNA for the CDR3 is TGTGCCAGCAGTCGGTTAAGGGGGTACACTGAAGCTTTCTTT. It translates to CASSRLRGYTEAFF.

The chain employs TRBV7-8 and TRBJ1-2, with no clear D. Between the trimmed V and J ends, which lost 5 bases and 8 bases, there was a span of 12 bases. This CDR3 is built from 12 residues. Germline V gene lookup returns CDR1 SGHVS and CDR2 FQNEAQ. The CDR3, as DNA: TGTGCCAGCAGCCCGGAAGTTAGCGGCTACACCTTC. Translation gives CASSPEVSGYTF.

J is TRBJ1-2 and V is TRBV6-1, with 9 bases aligning to TRBD1. Germline V gene lookup returns CDR1 MNHNS and CDR2 SASEGT. The CDR3 has 15 residues. The junction had 6 bases not matched to a gene; V was cut back by 1 base and J by 6 bases. DNA of the CDR3: TGTGCCAGCAGTGAAGTGGGGACAGGGTCGGATGGCTACACCTTC. Translation gives CASSEVGTGSDGYTF.

The chain is built from TRBV5-4 and TRBJ2-1, with 14 bases aligning to TRBD2. The CDR3 has 15 amino acids. Germline assignment: CDR1 SGHNT and CDR2 YYREEE (reference sequence). V shed 4 bases, J shed 7 bases, and the junction held 4 bases outside the gene matches. CDR3 in amino acids: CASSPTSGGVNEQFF. DNA for the CDR3: TGTGCCAGCAGCCCGACTAGCGGGGGGGTAAATGAGCAGTTCTTC.